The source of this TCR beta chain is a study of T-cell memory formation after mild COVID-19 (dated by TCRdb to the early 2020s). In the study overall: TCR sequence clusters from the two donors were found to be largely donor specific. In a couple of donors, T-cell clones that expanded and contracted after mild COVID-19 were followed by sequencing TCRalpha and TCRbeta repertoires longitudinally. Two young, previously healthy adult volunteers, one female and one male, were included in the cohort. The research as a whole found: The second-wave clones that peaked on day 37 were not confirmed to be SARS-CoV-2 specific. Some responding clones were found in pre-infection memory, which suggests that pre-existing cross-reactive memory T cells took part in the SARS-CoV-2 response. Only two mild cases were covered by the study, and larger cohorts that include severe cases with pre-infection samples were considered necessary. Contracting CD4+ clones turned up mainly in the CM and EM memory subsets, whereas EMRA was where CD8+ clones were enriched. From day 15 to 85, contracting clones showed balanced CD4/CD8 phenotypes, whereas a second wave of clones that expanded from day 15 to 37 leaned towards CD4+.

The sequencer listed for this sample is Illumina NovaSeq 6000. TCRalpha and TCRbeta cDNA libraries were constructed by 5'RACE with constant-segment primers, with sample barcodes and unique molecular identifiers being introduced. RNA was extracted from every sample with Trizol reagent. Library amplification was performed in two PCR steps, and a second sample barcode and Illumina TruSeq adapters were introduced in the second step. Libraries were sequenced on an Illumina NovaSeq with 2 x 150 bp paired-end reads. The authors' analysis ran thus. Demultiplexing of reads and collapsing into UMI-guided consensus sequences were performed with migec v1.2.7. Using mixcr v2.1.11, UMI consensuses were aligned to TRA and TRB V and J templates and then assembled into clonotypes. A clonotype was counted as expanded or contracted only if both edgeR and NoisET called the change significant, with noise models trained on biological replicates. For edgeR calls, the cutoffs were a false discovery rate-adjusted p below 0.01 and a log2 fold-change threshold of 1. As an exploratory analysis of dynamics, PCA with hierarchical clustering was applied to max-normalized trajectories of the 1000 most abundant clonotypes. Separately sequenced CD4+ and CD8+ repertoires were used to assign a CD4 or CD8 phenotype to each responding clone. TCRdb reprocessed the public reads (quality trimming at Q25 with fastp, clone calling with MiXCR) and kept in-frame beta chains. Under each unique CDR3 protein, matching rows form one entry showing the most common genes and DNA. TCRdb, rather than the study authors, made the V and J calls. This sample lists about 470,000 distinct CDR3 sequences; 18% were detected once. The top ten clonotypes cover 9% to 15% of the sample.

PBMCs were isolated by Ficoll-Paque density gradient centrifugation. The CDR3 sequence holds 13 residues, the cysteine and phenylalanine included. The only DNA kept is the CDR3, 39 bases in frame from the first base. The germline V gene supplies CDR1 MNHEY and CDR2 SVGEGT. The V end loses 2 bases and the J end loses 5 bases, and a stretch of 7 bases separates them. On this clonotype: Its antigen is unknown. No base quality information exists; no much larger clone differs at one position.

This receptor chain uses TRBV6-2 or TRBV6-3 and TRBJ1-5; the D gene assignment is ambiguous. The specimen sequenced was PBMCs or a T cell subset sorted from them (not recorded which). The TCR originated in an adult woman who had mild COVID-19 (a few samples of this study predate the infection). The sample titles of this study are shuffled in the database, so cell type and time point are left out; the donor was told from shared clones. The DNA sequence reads TGTGCCAGCAGTTACAGCGAGTATCAGCCCCAGCATTTT. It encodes CASSYSEYQPQHF.